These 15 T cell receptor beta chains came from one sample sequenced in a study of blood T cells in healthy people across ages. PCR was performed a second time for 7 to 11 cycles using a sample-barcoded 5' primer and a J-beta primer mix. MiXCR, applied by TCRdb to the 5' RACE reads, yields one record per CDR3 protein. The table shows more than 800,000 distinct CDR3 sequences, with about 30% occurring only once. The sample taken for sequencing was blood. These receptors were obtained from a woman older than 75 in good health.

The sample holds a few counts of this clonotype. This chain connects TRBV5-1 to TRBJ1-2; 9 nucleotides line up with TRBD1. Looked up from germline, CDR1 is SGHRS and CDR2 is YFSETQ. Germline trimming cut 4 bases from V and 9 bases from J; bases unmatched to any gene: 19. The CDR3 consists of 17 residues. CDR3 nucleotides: TGCGCCAGCAGCCACTCCGGGACAGGGCATCCTTCAAAGAGCTACACCTTC. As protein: CASSHSGTGHPSKSYTF.

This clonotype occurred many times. CDR3 amino acids: CSASTSGGADTQYF. As DNA, the CDR3 is TGCAGTGCTTCCACTAGCGGGGGCGCAGATACGCAGTATTTT. V is TRBV20-1 and J is TRBJ2-3, with TRBD2 matching 11 bases. CDR1 is DFQATT and CDR2 is SNEGSKA in the germline V gene (reference sequence). V lost 5 bases and J lost 4; bases outside the gene matches: 5. CDR3 length: 14 residues.

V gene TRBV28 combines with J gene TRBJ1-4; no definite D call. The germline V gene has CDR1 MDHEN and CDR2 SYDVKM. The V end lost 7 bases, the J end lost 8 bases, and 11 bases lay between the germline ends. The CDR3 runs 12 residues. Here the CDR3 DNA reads TGTGCCAGCAACCAGGCTCCCGAAAAACTGTTTTTT. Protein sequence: CASNQAPEKLFF.

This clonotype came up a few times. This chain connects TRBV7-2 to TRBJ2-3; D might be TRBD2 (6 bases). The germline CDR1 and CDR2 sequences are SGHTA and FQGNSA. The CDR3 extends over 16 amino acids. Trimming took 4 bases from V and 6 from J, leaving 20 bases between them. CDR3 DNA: TGTGCCAGCAGCTCAAGACTAGTGGGACCAGTGGATACGCAGTATTTT. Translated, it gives CASSSRLVGPVDTQYF.

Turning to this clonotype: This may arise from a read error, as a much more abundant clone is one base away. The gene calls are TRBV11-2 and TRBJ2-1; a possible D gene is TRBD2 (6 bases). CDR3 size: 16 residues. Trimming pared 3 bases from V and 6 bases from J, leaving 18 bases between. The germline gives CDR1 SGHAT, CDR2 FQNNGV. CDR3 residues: CASSLGLVGGFNEQFF. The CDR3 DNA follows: TGTGCCAGCAGCTTGGGTCTAGTGGGGGGTTTCAATGAGCAGTTCTTC.

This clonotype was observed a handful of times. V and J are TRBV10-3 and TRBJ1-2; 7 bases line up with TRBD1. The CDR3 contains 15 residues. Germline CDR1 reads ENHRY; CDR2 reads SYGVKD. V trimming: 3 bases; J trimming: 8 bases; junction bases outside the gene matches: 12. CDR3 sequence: CAISEHVNRGLGYTF. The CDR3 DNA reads TGTGCCATCAGTGAACATGTAAACAGGGGATTAGGCTACACCTTC.

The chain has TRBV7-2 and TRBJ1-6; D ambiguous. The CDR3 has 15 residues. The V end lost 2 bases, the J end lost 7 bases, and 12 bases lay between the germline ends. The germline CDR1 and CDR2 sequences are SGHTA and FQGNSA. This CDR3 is CASSLYAPGNSPLHF. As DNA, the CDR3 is TGTGCCAGCAGCTTATACGCCCCAGGAAATTCACCCCTCCACTTT.

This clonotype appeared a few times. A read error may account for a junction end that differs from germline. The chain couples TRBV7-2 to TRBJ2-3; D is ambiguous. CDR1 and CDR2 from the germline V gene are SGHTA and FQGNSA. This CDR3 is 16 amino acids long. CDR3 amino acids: CACSLMVGISTDTQYF. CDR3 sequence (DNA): TGTGCCTGCAGCTTAATGGTGGGGATTAGCACAGATACGCAGTATTTT. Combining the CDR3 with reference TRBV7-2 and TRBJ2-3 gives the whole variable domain GAGVSQSPSNKVTEKGKDVELRCDPISGHTALYWYRQSLGQGLEFLIYFQGNSAPDKSGLPSDRFSAERTGGSVSTLTIQRTQQEDSAVYLCACSLMVGISTDTQYFGPGTRLTVL.

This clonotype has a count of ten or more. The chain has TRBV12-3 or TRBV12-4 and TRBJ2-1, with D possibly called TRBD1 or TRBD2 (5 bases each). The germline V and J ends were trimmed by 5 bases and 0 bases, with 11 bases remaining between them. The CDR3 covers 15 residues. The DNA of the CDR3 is TGTGCCAGCAGTAGCCGGGGCAGCTCCTACAATGAGCAGTTCTTC. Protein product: CASSSRGSSYNEQFF.

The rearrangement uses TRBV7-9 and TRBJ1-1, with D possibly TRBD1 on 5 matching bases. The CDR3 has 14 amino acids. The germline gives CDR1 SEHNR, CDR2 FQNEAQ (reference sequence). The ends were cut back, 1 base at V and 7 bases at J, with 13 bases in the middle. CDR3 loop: CASSLGGRRIEAFF. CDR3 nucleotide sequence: TGTGCCAGCAGCTTAGGGGGACGCCGGATTGAAGCTTTCTTT.

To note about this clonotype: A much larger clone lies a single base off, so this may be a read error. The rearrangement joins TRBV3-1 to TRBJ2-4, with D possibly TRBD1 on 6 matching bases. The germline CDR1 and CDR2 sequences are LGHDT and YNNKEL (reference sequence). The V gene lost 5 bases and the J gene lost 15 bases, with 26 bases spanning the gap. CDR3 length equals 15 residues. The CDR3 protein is CASSAGTFPSYERYF. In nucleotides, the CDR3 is TGTGCCAGCAGCGCTGGGACATTCCCCTCCTACGAGCGGTACTTC. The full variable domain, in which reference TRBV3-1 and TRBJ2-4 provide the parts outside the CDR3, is DTAVSQTPKYLVTQMGNDKSIKCEQNLGHDTMYWYKQDSKKFLKIMFSYNNKELIINETVPNRFSPKSPDKAHLNLHINSLELGDSAVYFCASSAGTFPSYERYFGAGTRLSVL.

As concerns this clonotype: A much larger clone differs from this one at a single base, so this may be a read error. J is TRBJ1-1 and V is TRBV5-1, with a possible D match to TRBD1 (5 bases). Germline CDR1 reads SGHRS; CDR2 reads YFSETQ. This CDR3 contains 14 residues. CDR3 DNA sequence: TGCGCCAGCAACTTGCCCAGCGGGGGAACTGAAGCTTTCTTT. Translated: CASNLPSGGTEAFF.

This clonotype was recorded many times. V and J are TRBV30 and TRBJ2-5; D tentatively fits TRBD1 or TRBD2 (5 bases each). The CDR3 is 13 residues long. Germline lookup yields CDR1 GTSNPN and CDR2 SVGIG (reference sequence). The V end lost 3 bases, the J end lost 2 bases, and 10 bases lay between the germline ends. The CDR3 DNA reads TGTGCCTGGAGAGGGACGGCTCAAGAGACCCAGTACTTC. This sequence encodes CAWRGTAQETQYF.

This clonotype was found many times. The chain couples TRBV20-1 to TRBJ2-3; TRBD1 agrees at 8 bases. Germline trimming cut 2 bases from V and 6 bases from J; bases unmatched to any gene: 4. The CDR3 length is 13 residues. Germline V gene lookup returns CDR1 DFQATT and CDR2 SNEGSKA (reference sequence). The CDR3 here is CSARQGAGDTQYF. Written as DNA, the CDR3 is TGCAGTGCTAGACAGGGGGCTGGCGATACGCAGTATTTT.

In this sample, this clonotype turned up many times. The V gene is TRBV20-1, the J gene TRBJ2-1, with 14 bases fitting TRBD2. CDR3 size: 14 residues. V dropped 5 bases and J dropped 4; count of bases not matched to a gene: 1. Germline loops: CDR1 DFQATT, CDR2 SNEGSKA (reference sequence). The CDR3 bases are TGCAGTGCTGGGACTAGCGGGGGATACAATGAGCAGTTCTTC. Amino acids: CSAGTSGGYNEQFF.